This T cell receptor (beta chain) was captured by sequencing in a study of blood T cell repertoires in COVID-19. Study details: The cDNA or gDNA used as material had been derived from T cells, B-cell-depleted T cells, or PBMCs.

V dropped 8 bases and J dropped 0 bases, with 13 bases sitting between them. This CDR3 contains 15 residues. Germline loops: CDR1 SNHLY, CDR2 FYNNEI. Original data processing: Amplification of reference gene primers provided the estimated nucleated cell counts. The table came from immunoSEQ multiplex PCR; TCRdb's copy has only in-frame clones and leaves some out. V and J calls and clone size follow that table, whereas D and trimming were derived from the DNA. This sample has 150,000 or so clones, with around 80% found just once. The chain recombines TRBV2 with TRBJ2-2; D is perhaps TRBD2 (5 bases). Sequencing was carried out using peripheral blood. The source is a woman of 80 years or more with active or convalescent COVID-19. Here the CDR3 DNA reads TGTGCCAGCCGGAGGATCGGCGCGAACACCGGGGAGCTGTTTTTT. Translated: CASRRIGANTGELFF.